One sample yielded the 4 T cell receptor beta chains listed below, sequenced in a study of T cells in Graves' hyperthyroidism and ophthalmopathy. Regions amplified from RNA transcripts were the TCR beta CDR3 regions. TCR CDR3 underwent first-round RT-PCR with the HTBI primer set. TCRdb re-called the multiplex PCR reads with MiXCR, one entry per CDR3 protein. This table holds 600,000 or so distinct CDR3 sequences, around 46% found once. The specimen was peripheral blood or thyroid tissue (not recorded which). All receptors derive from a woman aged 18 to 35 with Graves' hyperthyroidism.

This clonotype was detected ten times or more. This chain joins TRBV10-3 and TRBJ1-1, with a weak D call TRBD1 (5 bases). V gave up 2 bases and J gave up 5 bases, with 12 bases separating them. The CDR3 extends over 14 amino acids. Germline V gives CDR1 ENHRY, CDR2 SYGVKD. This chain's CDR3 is CAISEGGGTTEAFF. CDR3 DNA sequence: TGTGCCATCAGTGAGGGTGGGGGGACGACTGAAGCTTTCTTT.

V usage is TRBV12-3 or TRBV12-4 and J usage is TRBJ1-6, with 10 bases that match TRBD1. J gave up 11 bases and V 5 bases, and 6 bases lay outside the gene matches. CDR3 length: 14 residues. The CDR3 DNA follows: TGTGCCAGCAGTGAGGGACAGGGGAAGGCACCCCTCCACTTT. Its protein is CASSEGQGKAPLHF.

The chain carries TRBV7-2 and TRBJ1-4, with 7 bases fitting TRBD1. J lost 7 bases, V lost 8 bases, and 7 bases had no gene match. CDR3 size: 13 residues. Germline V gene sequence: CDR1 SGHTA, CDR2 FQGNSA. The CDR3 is CASGDRAGEKLFF. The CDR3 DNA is TGTGCCAGCGGGGACAGAGCGGGTGAAAAACTGTTTTTT.

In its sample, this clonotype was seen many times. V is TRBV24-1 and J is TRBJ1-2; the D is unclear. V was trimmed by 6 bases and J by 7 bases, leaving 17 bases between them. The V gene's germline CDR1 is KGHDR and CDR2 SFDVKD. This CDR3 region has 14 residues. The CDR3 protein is CATSKGPAEFGYTF. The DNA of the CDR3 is TGTGCCACCAGTAAGGGCCCAGCGGAATTTGGCTACACCTTC.